Following are 20 T cell receptor beta chains from one sample sequenced in a study of T cells in Graves' hyperthyroidism and ophthalmopathy (dated by TCRdb to the late 2010s). Library method: multiplex PCR. For sequencing, an Illumina HiSeq 2000 was employed. Amplification of TCR beta CDR3 regions was carried out from RNA transcripts. The first round of RT-PCR for the TCR CDR3 was performed with the HTBI primer set and the Qiagen OneStep RT-PCR kit. Starting from the raw public reads, TCRdb applied fastp trimming at Q25, assembled clones with MiXCR and retained in-frame beta chains. Here each entry gathers all rows of one CDR3 protein and keeps the most common genes and DNA. Across this sample there are around 610,000 distinct CDR3 sequences, with around 15% seen only once. The ten most abundant clones make up over 3.5% of the sample. The sequencing sample was made of blood. These receptor sequences come from a woman between 40 and 55 years old with Graves' ophthalmopathy.

This clonotype was counted many times. The V gene is TRBV11-2, the J gene TRBJ2-7, with D maybe TRBD1 (6 bases). Per germline, CDR1 SGHAT and CDR2 FQNNGV. V lost 5 bases and J 6 bases, leaving 11 bases between the germline ends. The CDR3 contains 12 residues. The CDR3 region is CASSARGSEQYF. CDR3 DNA sequence: TGTGCCAGCAGCGCCAGGGGCAGCGAGCAGTACTTC.

This clonotype was seen many times. The CDR3 DNA reads TGTGCCAGCAGCCCTGAATGGGACGGATATGGCTACACCTTC. Translating gives CASSPEWDGYGYTF. This chain joins TRBV27 and TRBJ1-2, with D maybe TRBD1 (5 bases). V lost 6 bases, J lost 5 bases, and 16 bases lay in between. There are 14 residues in the CDR3. The germline gives CDR1 MNHEY, CDR2 SMNVEV (reference sequence).

This clonotype showed up many times. The chain recombines TRBV12-3 or TRBV12-4 with TRBJ2-7; no reliable D call. Trimming left V 3 bases short and J 4 bases short, with 4 bases between. This CDR3 comprises 11 residues. The chain's CDR3 is CASSFGYEQYF. Here the CDR3 DNA reads TGTGCCAGCAGTTTCGGGTACGAGCAGTACTTC.

This clonotype came up many times. This chain uses TRBV12-3 or TRBV12-4 with TRBJ2-7; a possible D gene is TRBD1 (6 bases). CDR3 length: 16 amino acids. V dropped 5 bases and J dropped 3 bases, with 20 bases sitting between them. CDR3 sequence (DNA): TGTGCCAGCAGTCTGTCCCCCGACAGGTACTTCTACGAGCAGTACTTC. Amino acids: CASSLSPDRYFYEQYF.

This rearrangement joins TRBV4-3 to TRBJ1-1; perhaps TRBD1 as D (6 bases). V gave up 5 bases and J gave up 1 base, with 14 bases separating them. The germline CDR1 and CDR2 sequences are LGHNA and YSLEER. This CDR3 has 15 amino acids. The CDR3 DNA reads TGCGCCAGCAGCGGCTCAGGGGCCCCGAACACTGAAGCTTTCTTT. Translation: CASSGSGAPNTEAFF.

In this sample, this clonotype turned up many times. The DNA for the CDR3 is TGTGCCAGCAGTCAGGACAGGAAAGAGACCCAGTACTTC. It yields the protein CASSQDRKETQYF. This chain connects TRBV12-3 or TRBV12-4 to TRBJ2-5; 7 bases agree with TRBD1. The V gene end was trimmed by 5 bases and the J gene end by 3 bases; junction bases not matched to a gene: 3. The CDR3 is 13 residues long.

This clonotype was counted ten times or more. The V and J genes are TRBV12-3 or TRBV12-4 and TRBJ2-7; TRBD2 might be the D (6 bases). V lost 3 bases, J lost 3 bases, and 9 bases lay in between. The CDR3 covers 13 residues. The CDR3 region has the DNA TGTGCCAGCAGTTTTACTAGCAGCTACGAGCAGTACTTC. It is translated as CASSFTSSYEQYF.

The chain combines TRBV7-9 with TRBJ2-7; TRBD2 aligns across 10 bases. V lost 5 bases to trimming and J lost 7 bases; unmatched junction nucleotides: 8. This CDR3 spans 14 amino acids. The germline V gene encodes CDR1 SEHNR and CDR2 FQNEAQ (reference sequence). The DNA of the CDR3 is TGTGCCAGCAGCCCCGGGACTAGCGTAAGGGAGCAGTACTTC. Encoded protein: CASSPGTSVREQYF.

This clonotype came up many times. The chain carries TRBV7-8 and TRBJ2-7; a possible D gene is TRBD2 (5 bases). V was cut by 4 bases and J by 3 bases, with 16 bases left in between. CDR3 length equals 15 residues. Germline lookup yields CDR1 SGHVS and CDR2 FQNEAQ. This chain's CDR3 is CASSSSFGLLYEQYF. As DNA, the CDR3 is TGTGCCAGCAGCTCTAGCTTCGGGCTACTCTACGAGCAGTACTTC.

In this sample, this clonotype turned up many times. The rearrangement uses TRBV28 and TRBJ2-7, with 7 bases that match TRBD1. This CDR3 comprises 14 residues. V was clipped by 5 bases and J by 2 bases; unmatched bases: 6. Germline CDR1 and CDR2: MDHEN and SYDVKM. The CDR3 bases are TGTGCCAGCAGTGCCGACAGGGAAACCTACGAGCAGTACTTC. Translation: CASSADRETYEQYF.

This clonotype was recorded many times. The chain recombines TRBV12-3 or TRBV12-4 with TRBJ2-2, with 7 nucleotides matching TRBD2. This CDR3 is built from 15 residues. V shed 3 bases and J 6 bases; nucleotides not matched to a gene: 7. Here the CDR3 reads CASSLGGRAPGELFF. The DNA for the CDR3 is TGTGCCAGCAGTTTGGGTGGGAGGGCCCCCGGGGAGCTGTTTTTT.

This clonotype has ten or more counts. This chain joins TRBV2 and TRBJ1-1; no clear D gene. The CDR3 covers 13 residues. Germline assignment: CDR1 SNHLY and CDR2 FYNNEI. V was pared by 5 bases and J by 4 bases, with 11 bases between. CDR3 in DNA: TGTGCCAGCAGTAAACTGGGGTCCACTGAAGCTTTCTTT. Translation gives CASSKLGSTEAFF.

This clonotype was found many times. The chain carries TRBV3-1 and TRBJ2-7; D might be TRBD2 (6 bases). The germline V and J ends were trimmed by 8 bases and 0 bases, with 11 bases remaining between them. Germline loops: CDR1 LGHDT, CDR2 YNNKEL (reference sequence). The CDR3 runs 13 residues. CDR3 DNA sequence: TGTGCCAGCGGACTAACGAGCTCCTACGAGCAGTACTTC. Translated: CASGLTSSYEQYF.

The chain joins TRBV12-3 or TRBV12-4 to TRBJ2-3; TRBD2 aligns across 8 bases. Trimming at V came to 3 bases and at J to 0 bases, leaving 11 bases not matched to a gene. This CDR3 is 18 amino acids long. The chain's CDR3 is CASSLMLAGGPSTDTQYF. As DNA, the CDR3 is TGTGCCAGCAGTTTGATGCTAGCGGGCGGACCTAGCACAGATACGCAGTATTTT.

The V gene is TRBV11-2, the J gene TRBJ1-5; D remains unclear. CDR1 SGHAT and CDR2 FQNNGV come from the germline V gene. V lost 6 bases and J 0 bases, leaving 18 bases between the germline ends. The CDR3 covers 17 residues. The CDR3 spells CASSFNRTSGSNQPQHF. Written as DNA, the CDR3 is TGTGCCAGCAGTTTTAACCGGACGTCTGGTAGCAATCAGCCCCAGCATTTT.

This clonotype was seen many times. This chain links TRBV29-1 with TRBJ1-1; the match to TRBD1 covers 8 bases. The CDR3 runs to 13 residues. With V trimmed by 7 bases and J by 1 base, 5 bases remained unmatched. CDR1 SQVTM and CDR2 ANQGSEA come from the germline V gene. CDR3: CSGTGTGNTEAFF. The CDR3 nucleotides read TGCAGCGGGACCGGGACAGGGAACACTGAAGCTTTCTTT.

This chain connects TRBV6-1 to TRBJ2-3, with TRBD1 matching over 10 bases. The V gene end was trimmed by 2 bases and the J gene end by 4 bases; junction bases not matched to a gene: 6. CDR1 is MNHNS and CDR2 is SASEGT in the germline V gene. The CDR3 sequence is 16 residues long. CDR3 sequence (DNA): TGTGCCAGCAGTGAAATGGGACAGGGGAACGCAGATACGCAGTATTTT. Its protein is CASSEMGQGNADTQYF.

The sample holds many counts of this clonotype. This chain connects TRBV2 to TRBJ1-1; D gene uncertain. With 4 bases removed from V and 3 bases from J, the gap between germline ends came to 9 bases. The CDR3 totals 13 residues. The germline gives CDR1 SNHLY, CDR2 FYNNEI. Here the CDR3 reads CASSVTLYTEAFF. The CDR3 DNA follows: TGTGCCAGCAGTGTTACGCTCTACACTGAAGCTTTCTTT.

This chain joins TRBV5-1 and TRBJ2-7, with 8 bases fitting TRBD1. The CDR3 has 19 amino acids. CDR1 and CDR2 (germline): SGHRS, YFSETQ. Trimming removed 0 bases from V and 2 bases from J; junction bases left unmatched: 16. CDR3 residues: CASSLAQTGAAQHTYEQYF. The CDR3 coding sequence is TGCGCCAGCAGCTTGGCTCAGACAGGGGCAGCTCAACATACCTACGAGCAGTACTTC. Full variable domain (outside the CDR3, taken from reference TRBV5-1 and TRBJ2-7): KAGVTQTPRYLIKTRGQQVTLSCSPISGHRSVSWYQQTPGQGLQFLFEYFSETQRNKGNFPGRFSGRQFSNSRSEMNVSTLELGDSALYLCASSLAQTGAAQHTYEQYFGPGTRLTVT.

This clonotype was found a few times. The CDR3 protein is CASSPKRLAGTYEQYF. CDR3 DNA sequence: TGTGCCAGCTCACCTAAGAGACTAGCGGGAACCTACGAGCAGTACTTC. The rearrangement joins TRBV18 to TRBJ2-7, with 11 positions matching TRBD2. This CDR3 has 16 residues. CDR1 KGHSH and CDR2 LQKENI come from the germline V gene. The ends lost 3 bases at V and 2 bases at J; junction bases unmatched: 6.